The clone carrying this TCR beta chain was recorded at least ten times. The antigen is undetermined. This CDR3 region has 11 residues. Germline assignment: CDR1 ENHRY and CDR2 SYGVKD. V was clipped by 4 bases and J by 8 bases, with 5 bases between them. Time point meaning: newly diagnosed GD, antithyroid drugs for less than 3 months. RNA isolated from PBMCs was used to make the TCR library. These data belong to a study of regulatory T cells in long-lasting Graves disease. General study findings and limits: There was favoring of TRBV28, TRBJ1-2 and TRBJ2-5 in persistent disease.

Building the TCR beta libraries relied on iRepertoire HTBI primers, and CDR3 regions underwent Arm-PCR. TCRdb re-called the multiplex PCR reads through MiXCR, storing one row per CDR3 protein. Here the sample spans 320,000 or so distinct CDR3 sequences, 15% to 20% being singletons. The chain uses TRBV10-3 and TRBJ2-2; D unclear. Sequenced here: peripheral blood mononuclear cells (PBMCs), sampled at new diagnosis, from a patient treated with antithyroid drugs. This receptor was obtained from a female donor with Graves disease. Here the CDR3 reads CAISAHGELFF. CDR3 nucleotides: TGTGCCATCAGTGCGCATGGGGAGCTGTTTTTT.